The 31 T cell receptor beta chains reported below all come from one sample, sequenced in a study of blood T cell repertoires in COVID-19. TCRdb's table, derived via immunoSEQ multiplex PCR, lists solely in-frame clones and lacks some. The sample has 45,000 to 60,000 clones; around 73% are singletons. Material: PBMCs or T cells enriched from blood (not recorded which). Source of these receptors: a woman aged 50 to 60 with acute COVID-19.

This clone was detected only a few times. This chain links TRBV5-1 with TRBJ1-4; D gene ambiguous. CDR1 and CDR2 (germline): SGHRS, YFSETQ. This CDR3 is 14 amino acids long. V gave up 0 bases and J gave up 0 bases, with 3 bases separating them. This CDR3 is CASSLDTTNEKLFF. The CDR3 DNA follows: TGCGCCAGCAGCTTGGACACAACTAATGAAAAACTGTTTTTT.

The J gene is TRBJ2-2, the V gene TRBV7-3; the match to TRBD2 covers 8 bases. V gave up 5 bases and J gave up 7 bases; unmatched junction bases: 9. The CDR3 spans 15 residues. Germline V lookup: CDR1 SGHTA, CDR2 FQGTGA. CDR3 DNA: TGTGCCAGCAGCCTGACGGGGGGGCCTGACGGGGAGCTGTTTTTT. Protein product: CASSLTGGPDGELFF.

The V and J genes are TRBV10-1 and TRBJ2-1; the D is unclear. The CDR3 runs 13 residues. With 0 bases removed from V and 8 bases from J, the gap between germline ends came to 8 bases. Germline V gene sequence: CDR1 WNHNN, CDR2 SYGVQD (reference sequence). In DNA form, the CDR3 reads TGCGCCAGCAGTGAGTCCCCAGGATATGAGCAGTTCTTC. Translating gives CASSESPGYEQFF.

The chain joins TRBV9 to TRBJ2-5; D ambiguous. Germline V gene data show CDR1 as SGDLS and CDR2 as YYNGEE. V was cut by 4 bases and J by 1 base, with 14 bases left in between. The CDR3 length is 15 residues. Here the CDR3 reads CASSNAEASQETQYF. CDR3 coding DNA: TGTGCCAGCAGCAACGCGGAAGCCTCCCAAGAGACCCAGTACTTC.

This chain connects TRBV7-9 to TRBJ1-3, with D perhaps matching TRBD1 (5 bases). This CDR3 region has 14 residues. Looked up from germline, CDR1 is SEHNR and CDR2 is FQNEAQ (reference sequence). V was trimmed by 2 bases and J by 4 bases, leaving 9 bases between them. The CDR3 nucleotides read TGTGCCAGCAGCTTACTACAGGCAGGAAACACCATATATTTT. Protein product: CASSLLQAGNTIYF. Full variable domain (remainder filled in from reference TRBV7-9 and TRBJ1-3): DTGVSQNPRHKITKRGQNVTFRCDPISEHNRLYWYRQTLGQGPEFLTYFQNEAQLEKSRLLSDRFSAERPKGSFSTLEIQRTEQGDSAMYLCASSLLQAGNTIYFGEGSWLTVV.

The V and J genes are TRBV21-1 and TRBJ2-1; TRBD1, as called in the table, went unchecked against the DNA. TRBV21-1 represents a pseudogene. This CDR3 comprises 19 residues. The CDR3 is CASRALGGSRGNTYNEQFF. The CDR3 DNA reads as TGTGCCAGCAGGGCCTTAGGGGGTAGCAGGGGAAATACCTACAATGAGCAGTTCTTC.

The gene calls are TRBV2 and TRBJ1-5; D is unclear. Trimming pared 7 bases from V and 5 bases from J, leaving 12 bases between. The length of the CDR3 is 13 residues. Per germline, CDR1 SNHLY and CDR2 FYNNEI. The CDR3 loop is CASTEGRDQPQHF. As DNA, the CDR3 is TGTGCCAGCACCGAGGGCCGTGATCAGCCCCAGCATTTT.

J is TRBJ1-1 and V is TRBV19; tentative D call: TRBD1 (6 bases). The germline gives CDR1 LNHDA, CDR2 SQIVND (reference sequence). CDR3 size: 16 residues. Trimming removed 3 bases at V and 1 base at J, with 15 bases between. The CDR3 DNA is TGTGCCAGTAGTATGGTCCAGGGGCGACCGAACACTGAAGCTTTCTTT. Translated, it gives CASSMVQGRPNTEAFF.

The chain carries TRBV6-5 and TRBJ2-7, with TRBD1 matching over 7 bases. J gave up 4 bases and V 0 bases, and 9 bases lay outside the gene matches. CDR1 is MNHEY, CDR2 SVGAGI, per germline. The length of the CDR3 is 16 residues. The CDR3 DNA is TGTGCCAGCAGTTACTCTGGAGTGACAGGGTCGTACGAGCAGTACTTC. Protein sequence: CASSYSGVTGSYEQYF.

The rearrangement links TRBV11-1 to TRBJ1-1; the D gene is possibly TRBD1 (5 bases). V lost 7 bases and J lost 1, with 16 bases in between. CDR3 size: 15 residues. The germline V gene has CDR1 SGHAT and CDR2 FQDESV (reference sequence). CDR3 sequence (DNA): TGTGCCAGCACCGAACCCCGGGGGTCGAACACTGAAGCTTTCTTT. Its protein product is CASTEPRGSNTEAFF.

This clone is a singleton in its sample. The chain is built from TRBV29-1 and TRBJ1-1; D is ambiguous. The V gene's germline CDR1 is SQVTM and CDR2 ANQGSEA. The CDR3 spans 12 residues. Trimming took 5 bases from V and 4 from J, leaving 11 bases between them. CDR3: CSVYDLFTEAFF. The CDR3 DNA is TGCAGCGTTTATGACTTGTTCACTGAAGCTTTCTTT.

The genes are TRBV5-1 and TRBJ2-3, with a tentative D call TRBD1 (6 bases). The CDR3 loop spans 14 amino acids. The V gene's germline CDR1 is SGHRS and CDR2 YFSETQ. Trimming cost V 1 base and J 4 bases, with 10 bases left between them. This CDR3 reads CASSLNQGPDTQYF. Written as DNA, the CDR3 is TGCGCCAGCAGCTTGAACCAGGGGCCAGATACGCAGTATTTT.

The J gene is TRBJ2-2, the V gene TRBV13; 9 bases fit TRBD2. V was pared by 2 bases and J by 6 bases, with 4 bases of the junction left unmatched. Per germline, CDR1 PRHDT and CDR2 FYEKMQ (reference sequence). This CDR3 has 15 residues. CDR3: CASSLRGGAAGELFF. The DNA for the CDR3 is TGTGCCAGCAGCTTACGCGGGGGGGCGGCCGGGGAGCTGTTTTTT.

V is TRBV2 and J is TRBJ2-5; maybe TRBD1 (6 bases). Germline V gene data show CDR1 as SNHLY and CDR2 as FYNNEI. Trimming cost V 6 bases and J 5 bases, with 19 bases left between them. CDR3 length equals 15 residues. The CDR3, as DNA: TGTGCCAGCAGAATTTACTGGGGGCCGAGGGAGACCCAGTACTTC. Amino acids: CASRIYWGPRETQYF.

The chain recombines TRBV4-1 with TRBJ2-1, with 13 bases identical to TRBD2. Germline CDR1 and CDR2: MGHRA and YSYEKL. V lost 3 bases, J lost 0 bases, and 5 bases stayed unmatched. The CDR3 is made up of 18 amino acids. This CDR3 reads CASSQGLAGIRSYNEQFF. In DNA, the CDR3 is TGCGCCAGCAGCCAGGGACTAGCGGGGATTCGCTCCTACAATGAGCAGTTCTTC.

The chain is built from TRBV20-1 and TRBJ1-2; no firm D call. Looked up from germline, CDR1 is DFQATT and CDR2 is SNEGSKA (reference sequence). Trimming removed 6 bases from V and 8 bases from J, with 10 bases in between. The CDR3 consists of 10 residues. CDR3 residues: CSASREGYTF. Written as DNA, the CDR3 is TGCAGTGCCTCGAGGGAAGGCTACACCTTC.

The rearrangement joins TRBV9 to TRBJ1-6; 7 bases fit TRBD1. The CDR3 runs to 17 residues. V lost 2 bases and J lost 9; bases outside the gene matches: 14. CDR1 SGDLS and CDR2 YYNGEE come from the germline V gene. CDR3 nucleotide sequence: TGTGCCAGCAGCGTTTACCCCGGACAGGCTGTTGGTTCACCCCTCCACTTT. It codes for CASSVYPGQAVGSPLHF.

This clone has just one count. The V call is TRBV2, the J call TRBJ1-1; 8 positions match TRBD1. The germline V gene encodes CDR1 SNHLY and CDR2 FYNNEI. With 5 bases clipped from V and 6 bases from J, the junction kept 5 bases outside the gene matches. The CDR3 sequence is 13 residues long. CDR3 amino acids: CASSRQGMAEAFF. The CDR3 region has the DNA TGTGCCAGCAGTCGACAGGGGATGGCTGAAGCTTTCTTT.

V gene TRBV7-2 combines with J gene TRBJ2-1, with 10 nucleotides matching TRBD1. Germline CDR1 SGHTA, CDR2 FQGNSA. V was clipped by 1 base and J by 16 bases; unmatched bases: 7. The length of the CDR3 is 13 residues. The CDR3 bases are TGTGCCAGCAGCTTAGAGCCCCGGGACAGGGGATTCTTC. Protein product: CASSLEPRDRGFF.

Remarks on this clone: Other DNA sequences in the same sample also yield this CDR3. The chain has TRBV11-3 and TRBJ1-2, with TRBD1 matching over 10 bases. The germline gives CDR1 SGHNT, CDR2 YENEEA. The V gene end was trimmed by 7 bases and the J gene end by 6 bases; junction bases not matched to a gene: 5. The CDR3 is 13 amino acids. The CDR3 reads CASTGQGGNGYTF. The DNA of the CDR3 is TGTGCCAGCACCGGACAGGGGGGGAATGGCTACACCTTC.

The chain uses TRBV28 and TRBJ2-1; D ambiguous. Per germline, CDR1 MDHEN and CDR2 SYDVKM. The CDR3 has 12 amino acids. Trimming removed 3 bases at V and 4 bases at J, with 4 bases between. The CDR3 sequence: CASSLEYNEQFF. The CDR3 DNA follows: TGTGCCAGCAGTTTGGAGTACAATGAGCAGTTCTTC.

The chain combines TRBV6-4 with TRBJ1-1; D is perhaps TRBD1 (5 bases). V was clipped by 3 bases and J by 1 base, with 6 bases between them. This CDR3 contains 13 residues. Germline CDR1 and CDR2: MRHNA and SNTAGT. The CDR3 sequence is CASSEDRNTEAFF. The CDR3 nucleotides read TGTGCCAGCAGTGAAGACAGGAACACTGAAGCTTTCTTT.

The chain is built from TRBV7-9 and TRBJ1-2; TRBD1 might be the D (6 bases). The length of the CDR3 is 15 residues. V was trimmed by 5 bases and J by 9 bases, leaving 22 bases between them. Germline V lookup: CDR1 SEHNR, CDR2 FQNEAQ (reference sequence). The CDR3 DNA follows: TGTGCCAGCAGCGCCACAGGGTGGGATAAATATAGCTACACCTTC. Translated: CASSATGWDKYSYTF.

The table lists this clone with a count of one. The V and J genes are TRBV28 and TRBJ2-1; 8 bases are shared with TRBD2. The CDR3 is made up of 14 amino acids. Germline V gene data show CDR1 as MDHEN and CDR2 as SYDVKM. J was trimmed by 8 bases and V by 1 base; bases with no gene match: 4. The CDR3 is CASSLSSGWDEQFF. DNA of the CDR3: TGTGCCAGCAGTTTATCTAGCGGGTGGGATGAGCAGTTCTTC.

This chain joins TRBV19 and TRBJ1-1, with 7 bases that match TRBD1. This CDR3 contains 12 residues. V trimming: 5 bases; J trimming: 9 bases; junction bases outside the gene matches: 6. Germline V gives CDR1 LNHDA, CDR2 SQIVND (reference sequence). DNA of the CDR3: TGTGCCAGTAGTTACACAAGGGGGCAAGCTTTCTTT. This translates into CASSYTRGQAFF. The full variable domain, in which reference TRBV19 and TRBJ1-1 provide the parts outside the CDR3, is DGGITQSPKYLFRKEGQNVTLSCEQNLNHDAMYWYRQDPGQGLRLIYYSQIVNDFQKGDIAEGYSVSREKKESFPLTVTSAQKNPTAFYLCASSYTRGQAFFGQGTRLTVV.

This clone was recorded once. This chain uses TRBV11-3 with TRBJ2-1, with 14 bases aligning to TRBD2. V lost 4 bases and J lost 4; bases outside the gene matches: 0. The CDR3 sequence is 15 residues long. Germline CDR1 is SGHNT and CDR2 is YENEEA. CDR3 in amino acids: CASSWTSGGYNEQFF. CDR3 in DNA: TGTGCCAGCAGCTGGACTAGCGGGGGGTACAATGAGCAGTTCTTC.

This clone was picked up one time. This chain connects TRBV5-1 to TRBJ2-6; 7 positions agree with TRBD1. Trimming took 4 bases from V and 4 from J; bases not matched to a gene: 14. This CDR3 spans 18 amino acids. Germline-derived CDR1 and CDR2 are SGHRS and YFSETQ. For the CDR3, the DNA is TGCGCCAGCAGCACAGAGATGACAGGGTCAGGAGGGGCCAACGTCCTGACTTTC. This sequence encodes CASSTEMTGSGGANVLTF.

CDR3 protein: CASSLGGDTGELFF. The CDR3 coding sequence is TGTGCCAGCAGCTTGGGGGGAGACACCGGGGAGCTGTTTTTT. V is TRBV11-2 and J is TRBJ2-2; D may be TRBD2 (6 bases). The V and J ends lost 3 bases and 3 bases respectively, with 8 bases between them. CDR1 is SGHAT, CDR2 FQNNGV, per germline. The CDR3 consists of 14 residues. The full variable domain, rest sourced from reference TRBV11-2 and TRBJ2-2, is EAGVAQSPRYKIIEKRQSVAFWCNPISGHATLYWYQQILGQGPKLLIQFQNNGVVDDSQLPKDRFSAERLKGVDSTLKIQPAKLEDSAVYLCASSLGGDTGELFFGEGSRLTVL.

V and J are TRBV6-6 and TRBJ1-1; no firm D call. This CDR3 is built from 11 residues. Germline assignment: CDR1 MNHNY and CDR2 SVGAGI (reference sequence). The V end was cut by 8 bases, the J end by 1 base, with 5 bases between. The CDR3 bases are TGTGCCAGCCGCGAGAACACTGAAGCTTTCTTT. Translating gives CASRENTEAFF.

The genes are TRBV7-9 and TRBJ2-2, with D possibly being TRBD1 (5 bases). Germline assignment: CDR1 SEHNR and CDR2 FQNEAQ (reference sequence). Deletions cut 4 bases from V and 3 bases from J, with 24 bases between. The CDR3 contains 19 residues. The CDR3 spells CASSSARGQDNLHTGELFF. CDR3 bases: TGTGCCAGCAGCTCCGCCCGTGGGCAGGACAATCTGCACACCGGGGAGCTGTTTTTT.

This CDR3 reads CASSRTLQETQYF. For the CDR3, the DNA is TGTGCCAGCAGCCGGACTCTACAAGAGACCCAGTACTTC. This rearrangement joins TRBV11-3 to TRBJ2-5; a weak D match, TRBD2 (5 bases). The germline gives CDR1 SGHNT, CDR2 YENEEA. There are 13 residues in the CDR3. Trimming removed 5 bases from V and 2 bases from J, with 9 bases in between.